This T cell receptor beta chain was observed in a study of cytotoxic CD8 clonotypes in ibrutinib-treated CLL. Study-wide background: Following treatment for a median roughly 12 months, range 6 to 36, response samples were then taken. Notes on the study in general: A rise in clonality was seen at ibrutinib response, and a fall back toward baseline was seen at progression.

As for this clone: Its antigen is undetermined.

The data were produced by immunoSEQ multiplex PCR, yet TCRdb's version contains in-frame clones alone and is incomplete. This table holds some 310,000 clones, about 77% found once. Germline CDR1 is SGHAT and CDR2 is FQNNGV. Deletions cut 1 base from V and 3 bases from J, with 13 bases between. The CDR3 runs to 15 residues. This clonotype originated in a human donor with chronic lymphocytic leukemia. The chain employs TRBV11-2 and TRBJ2-7; a possible D gene is TRBD1 (6 bases). This specimen was PBMCs, taken before ibrutinib treatment. CDR3 in amino acids: CASSLGGQTVYEQYF. The CDR3 DNA sequence: TGTGCCAGCAGCTTAGGTGGACAGACTGTCTACGAGCAGTACTTC.